This T cell receptor beta chain originates from a study of OX40 agonist ivuxolimab in advanced cancers. Study-level background: Each patient was given ivuxolimab into a vein every 2 weeks, at 0.01 to 10 mg/kg. There were three patients with partial responses, one having hepatocellular carcinoma and two cutaneous melanoma. General observations from the study: At 0.1 to 3.0 mg/kg and by week 6, CD4+ and CD8+ T cells in the blood had expanded clonally. In general, CD8+ T cells held more expanded clones than CD4+ did, on average.

In the case of this clone: Antigen specificity is unknown.

Some clones are missing from TCRdb's copy, which holds only in-frame ones; the method was immunoSEQ multiplex PCR. Seen here are 65,000 to 100,000 clones, roughly 84% observed once, and the top ten hold about 4%. This specimen consisted of CD4+ or CD8+ T cells sorted from blood, obtained in a trial of the OX40 agonist ivuxolimab. The receptor was isolated from an adult with an advanced solid tumor such as melanoma, head and neck, liver or kidney cancer.

In DNA, the CDR3 is TGTGCCAGCAGCCCGATAGCCGCGGGCAGGGGAGAGACCCAGTACTTC. Residues: CASSPIAAGRGETQYF. This chain links TRBV7-3 with TRBJ2-5; a weak D match, TRBD1 (6 bases). CDR3 size: 16 residues. The V and J ends lost 5 bases and 4 bases respectively, with 20 bases between them. CDR1 and CDR2 from the germline V gene are SGHTA and FQGTGA.